A selection of T cell receptor beta chains follows, all from one sample in a study of T cell responses to AZD1222 COVID-19 vaccine. Sequencing used immunoSEQ multiplex PCR; TCRdb keeps in-frame clones, though not all of them. The sample lists 100,000 to 150,000 clones; 87% were seen once. The specimen was peripheral blood, collected on day 0 of AZD1222 vaccination. The receptors stem from an adult in good health. Both conserved end residues are part of each CDR3. A D gene is named only where the DNA matches it firmly. Size is omitted from some rows. Given values are once, few, many or a class for expanded clones.

abundance: -; j_gene: TRBJ2-1; v_gene: TRBV6-6; d_gene: TRBD2; CDR3aa: CASSPGRERGEFF; CDR3nt: TGTGCCAGCAGCCCTGGTAGGGAGCGGGGGGAGTTCTTC
abundance: -; j_gene: TRBJ1-2; v_gene: TRBV12-5; d_gene: TRBD1; CDR3aa: CASGLVLSGGPNNYGYTF; CDR3nt: TGTGCTAGTGGTTTGGTACTCTCAGGGGGCCCTAACAACTATGGCTACACCTTC
abundance: -; j_gene: TRBJ1-6; v_gene: TRBV9; d_gene: -; CDR3aa: CASSANRVSYNSPLHF; CDR3nt: TGTGCCAGCAGCGCGAACAGGGTTTCCTATAATTCACCCCTCCACTTT
abundance: -; j_gene: TRBJ2-1; v_gene: TRBV9; d_gene: TRBD2; CDR3aa: CASSVAGGTYNEQFF; CDR3nt: TGTGCCAGCAGCGTAGCGGGGGGGACCTACAATGAGCAGTTCTTC
abundance: -; j_gene: TRBJ2-6; v_gene: TRBV4-1; d_gene: -; CDR3aa: CASSQGRLEGQLSGANVLTF; CDR3nt: TGCGCCAGCAGCCAAGGCAGGTTGGAGGGCCAGCTTTCTGGGGCCAACGTCCTGACTTTC
abundance: -; j_gene: TRBJ2-3; v_gene: TRBV2; d_gene: TRBD2; CDR3aa: CASRVLVSGGTDTQYF; CDR3nt: TGTGCCAGCAGGGTCCTAGTTAGCGGGGGAACAGATACGCAGTATTTT
abundance: -; j_gene: TRBJ1-2; v_gene: TRBV7-9; d_gene: -; CDR3aa: CASSMGGNGYTF; CDR3nt: TGTGCCAGCAGCATGGGAGGGAATGGCTACACCTTC
abundance: once; j_gene: TRBJ2-1; v_gene: TRBV7-2; d_gene: TRBD2; CDR3aa: CASSLSGGAYNEQFF; CDR3nt: TGTGCCAGCAGTCTTAGCGGGGGGGCGTACAATGAGCAGTTCTTC
abundance: -; j_gene: TRBJ1-2; v_gene: TRBV9; d_gene: -; CDR3aa: CASSVGPPGDYGYTF; CDR3nt: TGTGCCAGCAGCGTAGGTCCTCCAGGGGACTATGGCTACACCTTC
abundance: -; j_gene: TRBJ1-1; v_gene: TRBV5-6; d_gene: TRBD1; CDR3aa: CASSLAGQGAMNTEAFF; CDR3nt: TGTGCCAGCAGCTTGGCGGGGCAGGGGGCCATGAACACTGAAGCTTTCTTT
abundance: -; j_gene: TRBJ1-4; v_gene: TRBV5-1; d_gene: TRBD1; CDR3aa: CASSGGQDNEKLFF; CDR3nt: TGCGCCAGCAGCGGAGGACAGGATAATGAAAAACTGTTTTTT
abundance: once; j_gene: TRBJ1-2; v_gene: TRBV4-3; d_gene: -; CDR3aa: CASSQNRVNYGYTF; CDR3nt: TGCGCCAGCAGCCAAAATAGGGTTAACTATGGCTACACCTTC
abundance: -; j_gene: TRBJ2-7; v_gene: TRBV6-5; d_gene: -; CDR3aa: CASSYSAGSYEQYF; CDR3nt: TGTGCCAGCAGTTACTCGGCGGGTTCCTACGAGCAGTACTTC
abundance: -; j_gene: TRBJ1-1; v_gene: TRBV6-1; d_gene: TRBD1; CDR3aa: CASSEALGTGTNTEAFF; CDR3nt: TGTGCCAGCAGTGAAGCGCTAGGGACAGGGACGAACACTGAAGCTTTCTTT
abundance: once; j_gene: TRBJ1-3; v_gene: TRBV27; d_gene: -; CDR3aa: CASSLKGVTGNTIYF; CDR3nt: TGTGCCAGCAGTTTAAAAGGTGTCACCGGGAACACCATATATTTT
abundance: -; j_gene: TRBJ1-3; v_gene: TRBV4-1; d_gene: -; CDR3aa: CASSHPPWAASSLGGSGNTIYF; CDR3nt: TGCGCCAGCAGCCACCCACCTTGGGCAGCCTCATCTTTAGGGGGCTCTGGAAACACCATATATTTT
abundance: -; j_gene: TRBJ2-7; v_gene: TRBV5-6; d_gene: -; CDR3aa: CASSLIPGGAYEQYF; CDR3nt: TGTGCCAGCAGCTTGATCCCGGGGGGCGCCTACGAGCAGTACTTC
abundance: -; j_gene: TRBJ1-1; v_gene: TRBV28; d_gene: -; CDR3aa: CASSLGRVPEAFF; CDR3nt: TGTGCCAGCAGTTTAGGCCGGGTTCCTGAAGCTTTCTTT
abundance: -; j_gene: TRBJ1-1; v_gene: TRBV7-9; d_gene: -; CDR3aa: CASSFGGNTEAFF; CDR3nt: TGTGCCAGCAGCTTTGGGGGGAACACTGAAGCTTTCTTT
abundance: -; j_gene: TRBJ1-6; v_gene: TRBV2; d_gene: TRBD1; CDR3aa: CASSETGVLNSPLHF; CDR3nt: TGTGCCAGCAGTGAAACAGGGGTTCTCAATTCACCCCTCCACTTT
abundance: -; j_gene: TRBJ1-4; v_gene: TRBV25-1; d_gene: -; CDR3aa: CASSGTGTHNEKLFF; CDR3nt: TGTGCCAGCAGTGGAACAGGCACCCATAATGAAAAACTGTTTTTT
abundance: -; j_gene: TRBJ2-5; v_gene: TRBV5-4; d_gene: -; CDR3aa: CASSFIEGQETQYF; CDR3nt: TGTGCCAGCAGCTTCATTGAGGGGCAAGAGACCCAGTACTTC
abundance: -; j_gene: TRBJ2-7; v_gene: TRBV18; d_gene: TRBD1; CDR3aa: CASSPREPGQTYEQYF; CDR3nt: TGTGCCAGCTCACCACGGGAGCCGGGACAGACCTACGAGCAGTACTTC
abundance: -; j_gene: TRBJ2-2; v_gene: TRBV9; d_gene: -; CDR3aa: CASSVDPGELFF; CDR3nt: TGTGCCAGCAGCGTAGATCCCGGGGAGCTGTTTTTT
abundance: -; j_gene: TRBJ1-2; v_gene: TRBV14; d_gene: -; CDR3aa: CASSQLGGAGGRGYTF; CDR3nt: TGTGCCAGCAGCCAATTAGGGGGGGCAGGTGGACGTGGCTACACCTTC
abundance: -; j_gene: TRBJ1-2; v_gene: TRBV7-9; d_gene: -; CDR3aa: CASSSSWWTASNYGYTF; CDR3nt: TGTGCCAGCAGCTCCAGTTGGTGGACAGCTTCAAACTATGGCTACACCTTC
abundance: -; j_gene: TRBJ2-7; v_gene: TRBV6-2/TRBV6-3; d_gene: TRBD1; CDR3aa: CASSKGQAAYEQYF; CDR3nt: TGTGCCAGCAGTAAGGGACAGGCCGCCTACGAGCAGTACTTC
abundance: -; j_gene: TRBJ1-5; v_gene: TRBV7-9; d_gene: -; CDR3aa: CASSFPEGPQHF; CDR3nt: TGTGCCAGCAGCTTCCCGGAAGGGCCCCAGCATTTT
abundance: -; j_gene: TRBJ1-2; v_gene: TRBV29-1; d_gene: TRBD1; CDR3aa: CSVEEGTGRINYGYTF; CDR3nt: TGCAGCGTTGAAGAGGGGACAGGGAGGATTAACTATGGCTACACCTTC
abundance: -; j_gene: TRBJ2-7; v_gene: TRBV5-1; d_gene: -; CDR3aa: CASSMDTSSFYEQYF; CDR3nt: TGCGCCAGCAGCATGGACACTTCCTCCTTCTACGAGCAGTACTTC
abundance: -; j_gene: TRBJ1-4; v_gene: TRBV2; d_gene: -; CDR3aa: CASSPRVLAEKLFF; CDR3nt: TGTGCCAGCAGTCCCAGGGTACTTGCGGAAAAACTGTTTTTT
abundance: -; j_gene: TRBJ2-1; v_gene: TRBV6-5; d_gene: TRBD1; CDR3aa: CASSYRVTGAYNEQFF; CDR3nt: TGTGCCAGCAGTTACAGGGTTACAGGGGCTTACAATGAGCAGTTCTTC
abundance: -; j_gene: TRBJ2-2; v_gene: TRBV7-6; d_gene: TRBD1; CDR3aa: CASRTARQGGTGELFF; CDR3nt: TGTGCCAGCAGGACCGCCCGACAGGGGGGCACCGGGGAGCTGTTTTTT
abundance: -; j_gene: TRBJ2-2; v_gene: TRBV27; d_gene: -; CDR3aa: CASSYLPGTTGELFF; CDR3nt: TGTGCCAGCAGCTACCTTCCGGGGACCACCGGGGAGCTGTTTTTT
abundance: -; j_gene: TRBJ1-1; v_gene: TRBV4-1; d_gene: -; CDR3aa: CASSQQQALNTEAFF; CDR3nt: TGCGCCAGCAGCCAACAACAGGCCTTGAACACTGAAGCTTTCTTT
abundance: -; j_gene: TRBJ2-7; v_gene: TRBV19; d_gene: TRBD1; CDR3aa: CASSPTGGAGNEQYF; CDR3nt: TGTGCCAGTAGCCCTACAGGGGGCGCCGGGAACGAGCAGTACTTC
abundance: -; j_gene: TRBJ1-4; v_gene: TRBV11-2; d_gene: -; CDR3aa: CASSLVGTANEKLFF; CDR3nt: TGTGCCAGCAGCTTAGTCGGCACGGCTAATGAAAAACTGTTTTTT
abundance: once; j_gene: TRBJ2-1; v_gene: TRBV28; d_gene: TRBD2; CDR3aa: CASSTPTSGGLNEQFF; CDR3nt: TGTGCCAGCAGTACCCCTACTAGCGGGGGGCTCAATGAGCAGTTCTTC
abundance: -; j_gene: TRBJ2-7; v_gene: TRBV5-1; d_gene: TRBD2; CDR3aa: CASSLTWLAGGFFSRGGEQYF; CDR3nt: TGCGCCAGCAGCTTAACGTGGCTAGCGGGGGGTTTTTTTTCCCGAGGGGGCGAGCAGTACTTC
abundance: -; j_gene: TRBJ1-2; v_gene: TRBV4-1; d_gene: TRBD1; CDR3aa: CASSQAEGADGYTF; CDR3nt: TGCGCCAGCAGCCAAGCGGAGGGGGCTGATGGCTACACCTTC
abundance: -; j_gene: TRBJ2-3; v_gene: TRBV3-1/TRBV3-2; d_gene: -; CDR3aa: CASSQGLPNQDTQYF; CDR3nt: TGTGCCAGCAGCCAAGGTTTACCTAATCAAGATACGCAGTATTTT
abundance: -; j_gene: TRBJ2-2; v_gene: TRBV7-6; d_gene: TRBD2; CDR3aa: CASSLQAGDKAGELFF; CDR3nt: TGTGCCAGCAGCTTACAAGCGGGGGATAAGGCCGGGGAGCTGTTTTTT
abundance: -; j_gene: TRBJ1-1; v_gene: TRBV29-1; d_gene: -; CDR3aa: CSVGSGNTEAFF; CDR3nt: TGCAGCGTGGGCTCTGGGAACACTGAAGCTTTCTTT
abundance: -; j_gene: TRBJ2-5; v_gene: TRBV13; d_gene: TRBD2; CDR3aa: CASSLGRALAGDQETQYF; CDR3nt: TGTGCCAGCAGCTTAGGAAGAGCACTAGCGGGGGACCAAGAGACCCAGTACTTC
abundance: -; j_gene: TRBJ2-7; v_gene: TRBV19; d_gene: -; CDR3aa: CASTPGHSSYEQYF; CDR3nt: TGTGCCAGTACCCCCGGACACTCTTCCTACGAGCAGTACTTC
abundance: -; j_gene: TRBJ1-1; v_gene: TRBV19; d_gene: -; CDR3aa: CASSDRVNTEAFF; CDR3nt: TGTGCCAGTAGCGACAGAGTAAACACTGAAGCTTTCTTT
abundance: -; j_gene: TRBJ1-3; v_gene: TRBV29-1; d_gene: -; CDR3aa: CSVRTHGGNTIYF; CDR3nt: TGCAGCGTACGGACGCATGGTGGAAACACCATATATTTT
abundance: -; j_gene: TRBJ2-2; v_gene: TRBV30; d_gene: -; CDR3aa: CAWNLYRATGELFF; CDR3nt: TGTGCCTGGAATCTGTACCGAGCCACCGGGGAGCTGTTTTTT
abundance: -; j_gene: TRBJ1-6; v_gene: TRBV23-1; d_gene: -; CDR3aa: CASSQSEGRPGGQNSPLHF; CDR3nt: TGCGCCAGCAGTCAATCAGAGGGGCGCCCCGGGGGCCAAAATTCACCCCTCCACTTT
abundance: -; j_gene: TRBJ2-7; v_gene: TRBV18; d_gene: TRBD1; CDR3aa: CASSAGTGSYEQYF; CDR3nt: TGTGCCAGCTCCGCTGGGACAGGGTCCTACGAGCAGTACTTC
abundance: -; j_gene: TRBJ1-2; v_gene: TRBV9; d_gene: -; CDR3aa: CASSVDEGLSGYTF; CDR3nt: TGTGCCAGCAGCGTAGATGAGGGGCTGAGTGGCTACACCTTC
abundance: -; j_gene: TRBJ2-3; v_gene: TRBV9; d_gene: -; CDR3aa: CASSVVGGVTDTQYF; CDR3nt: TGTGCCAGCAGCGTAGTGGGGGGTGTGACAGATACGCAGTATTTT
abundance: -; j_gene: TRBJ1-1; v_gene: TRBV6-5; d_gene: TRBD1; CDR3aa: CASSSGQGMNTEAFF; CDR3nt: TGTGCCAGCAGTTCCGGACAGGGAATGAACACTGAAGCTTTCTTT
abundance: once; j_gene: TRBJ1-1; v_gene: TRBV19; d_gene: -; CDR3aa: CASSEQANTEAFF; CDR3nt: TGTGCCAGTAGTGAACAGGCGAACACTGAAGCTTTCTTT
abundance: -; j_gene: TRBJ2-7; v_gene: TRBV10-1; d_gene: TRBD1; CDR3aa: CASSEGTGPYEQYF; CDR3nt: TGCGCCAGCAGTGAGGGGACAGGGCCCTACGAGCAGTACTTC